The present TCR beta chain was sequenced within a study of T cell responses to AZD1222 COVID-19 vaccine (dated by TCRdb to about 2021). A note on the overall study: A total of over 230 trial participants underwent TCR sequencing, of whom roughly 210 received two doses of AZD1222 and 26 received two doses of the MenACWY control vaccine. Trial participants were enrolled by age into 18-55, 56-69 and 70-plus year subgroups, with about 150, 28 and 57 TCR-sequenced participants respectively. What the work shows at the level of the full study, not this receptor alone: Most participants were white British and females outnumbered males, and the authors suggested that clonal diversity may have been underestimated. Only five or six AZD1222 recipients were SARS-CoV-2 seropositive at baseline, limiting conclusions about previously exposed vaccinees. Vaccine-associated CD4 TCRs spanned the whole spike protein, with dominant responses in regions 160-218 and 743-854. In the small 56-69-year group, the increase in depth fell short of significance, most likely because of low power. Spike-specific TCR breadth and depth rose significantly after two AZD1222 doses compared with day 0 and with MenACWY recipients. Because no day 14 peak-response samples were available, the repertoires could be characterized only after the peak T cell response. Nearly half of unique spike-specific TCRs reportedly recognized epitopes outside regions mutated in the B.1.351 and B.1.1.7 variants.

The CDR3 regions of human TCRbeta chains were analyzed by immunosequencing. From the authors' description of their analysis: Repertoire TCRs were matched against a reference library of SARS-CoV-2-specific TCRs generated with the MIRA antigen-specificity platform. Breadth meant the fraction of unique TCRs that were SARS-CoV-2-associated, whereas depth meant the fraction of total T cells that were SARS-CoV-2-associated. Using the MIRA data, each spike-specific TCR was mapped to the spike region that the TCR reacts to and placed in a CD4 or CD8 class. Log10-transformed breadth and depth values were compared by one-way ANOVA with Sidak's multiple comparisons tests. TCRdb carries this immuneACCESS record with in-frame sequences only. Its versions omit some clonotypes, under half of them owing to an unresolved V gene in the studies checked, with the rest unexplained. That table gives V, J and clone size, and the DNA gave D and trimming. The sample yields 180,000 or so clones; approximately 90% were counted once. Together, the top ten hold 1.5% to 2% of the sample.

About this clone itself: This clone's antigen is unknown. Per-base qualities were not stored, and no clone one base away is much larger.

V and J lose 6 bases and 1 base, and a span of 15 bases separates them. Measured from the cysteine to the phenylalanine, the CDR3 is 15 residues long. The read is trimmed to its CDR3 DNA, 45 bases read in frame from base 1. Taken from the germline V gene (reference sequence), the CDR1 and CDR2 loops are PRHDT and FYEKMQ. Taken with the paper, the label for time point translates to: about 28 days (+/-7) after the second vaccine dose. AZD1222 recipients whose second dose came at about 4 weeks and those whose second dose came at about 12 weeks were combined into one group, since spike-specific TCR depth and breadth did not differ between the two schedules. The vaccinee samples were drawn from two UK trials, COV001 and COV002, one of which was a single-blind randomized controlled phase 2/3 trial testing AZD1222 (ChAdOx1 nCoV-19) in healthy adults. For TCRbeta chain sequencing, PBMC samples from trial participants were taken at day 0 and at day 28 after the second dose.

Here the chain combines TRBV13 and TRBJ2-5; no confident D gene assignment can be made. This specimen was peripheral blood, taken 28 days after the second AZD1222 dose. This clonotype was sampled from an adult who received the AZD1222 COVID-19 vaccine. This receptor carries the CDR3 CASSLLRVGQETQYF. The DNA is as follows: TGTGCCAGCAGTTTACTTCGGGTTGGCCAAGAGACCCAGTACTTC.